The 9 T cell receptor beta chains below were found in one sample sequenced in a study of T cell responses to AZD1222 COVID-19 vaccine (dated by TCRdb to 2020 to 2022). Read against the paper, the sample's time point label means: about 28 days (+/-7) after the second vaccine dose. Libraries were made using the immunoSEQ multiplex PCR assay. In its TCRdb copy, this immuneACCESS table keeps in-frame sequences only and misses some clones. Where compared with another copy, unresolved V genes explain less than half of these, and the others have no known cause. This sample gives about 120,000 clones in total; 93% of them show up just once. The ten largest clones capture 4% to 6% of the sample. The sample was peripheral blood, taken 28 days after the second AZD1222 dose. The receptors were sampled from an adult who received the AZD1222 COVID-19 vaccine.

This clone has a single count. J is TRBJ2-7 and V is TRBV5-1, with 10 bases matching TRBD2. The CDR3 length is 18 residues. After removal of 2 bases from V and 7 bases from J, the junction contained 18 bases not matched to a gene. CDR1 and CDR2 from the germline V gene are SGHRS and YFSETQ. The CDR3 DNA reads TGCGCCAGCAGCTTTCGCGTAGCGGGGGGTCCCAGCATGTTTGAGCAGTACTTC. Encoded protein: CASSFRVAGGPSMFEQYF.

A note on this clone: The sample carries other DNA sequences with the same CDR3. V is TRBV9 and J is TRBJ1-1; no clear D. The CDR3 loop spans 13 amino acids. V lost 2 bases and J lost 1, with 6 bases in between. Germline CDR1 reads SGDLS; CDR2 reads YYNGEE. Here the CDR3 DNA reads TGTGCCAGCAGCGTGGACTGGAACACTGAAGCTTTCTTT. Its protein product is CASSVDWNTEAFF.

The chain links TRBV7-2 to TRBJ2-7, with a tentative D call TRBD2 (5 bases). This CDR3 region has 14 residues. V was pared by 5 bases and J by 3 bases, with 14 bases between. Germline-derived CDR1 and CDR2 are SGHTA and FQGNSA. The CDR3 DNA is TGTGCCAGCAGCGCCCCGGGAACTTACTACGAGCAGTACTTC. This gives the protein CASSAPGTYYEQYF.

Worth noting for this clone: A much larger clone differs from this one at a single base, so this may be a read error. This sample also contains other DNA sequences that code for the same CDR3. V is TRBV18 and J is TRBJ2-5; 8 bases line up with TRBD2. Germline V gene sequence: CDR1 KGHSH, CDR2 LQKENI. With V trimmed by 6 bases and J by 4 bases, 10 bases remained unmatched. This CDR3 has 15 amino acids. CDR3 DNA: TGTGCCAGCTCGCCTGCGGGGGGAAGTGGAGAGACCCAGTACTTC. Translating gives CASSPAGGSGETQYF.

This sequence joins TRBV18 and TRBJ2-5; D is ambiguous. Germline assignment: CDR1 KGHSH and CDR2 LQKENI. The CDR3 covers 12 residues. The V end lost 2 bases, the J end lost 3 bases, and 4 bases lay between the germline ends. The CDR3 loop reads CASSPVEETQYF. The DNA for the CDR3 is TGTGCCAGCTCACCAGTAGAAGAGACCCAGTACTTC.

The chain couples TRBV7-2 to TRBJ2-7, with TRBD2 matching 7 bases. CDR3 length: 14 amino acids. The V gene end was trimmed by 4 bases and the J gene end by 2 bases; junction bases not matched to a gene: 5. Germline V CDR1 and CDR2: SGHTA, FQGNSA. The CDR3 DNA reads TGTGCCAGCAGCTCCGGACTAGGAACCTACGAGCAGTACTTC. It is translated as CASSSGLGTYEQYF.

The chain joins TRBV9 to TRBJ1-1; D is undetermined. The CDR3 sequence is 14 residues long. From germline, CDR1 is SGDLS and CDR2 YYNGEE. The germline V and J ends were trimmed by 4 bases and 4 bases, with 14 bases remaining between them. The CDR3 spells CASSFLSEGTEAFF. In DNA form, the CDR3 reads TGTGCCAGCAGCTTTTTGTCCGAGGGCACTGAAGCTTTCTTT.

The J gene is TRBJ2-2, the V gene TRBV5-1; TRBD1 agrees at 7 bases. V shed 2 bases, J shed 2 bases, and the junction held 3 bases outside the gene matches. CDR3 length: 15 amino acids. CDR1 is SGHRS, CDR2 YFSETQ, per germline. CDR3 coding DNA: TGCGCCAGCAGCTTACAGGGGCTTAACACCGGGGAGCTGTTTTTT. It is translated as CASSLQGLNTGELFF.

The V call is TRBV7-2, the J call TRBJ1-6; D remains unclear. Germline V gene sequence: CDR1 SGHTA, CDR2 FQGNSA. The CDR3 extends over 14 amino acids. Trimming removed 3 bases from V and 9 bases from J, with 12 bases in between. The CDR3 DNA reads TGTGCCAGCAGCTTCTCACGAGGAGGTTCACCCCTCCACTTT. This codes for CASSFSRGGSPLHF.